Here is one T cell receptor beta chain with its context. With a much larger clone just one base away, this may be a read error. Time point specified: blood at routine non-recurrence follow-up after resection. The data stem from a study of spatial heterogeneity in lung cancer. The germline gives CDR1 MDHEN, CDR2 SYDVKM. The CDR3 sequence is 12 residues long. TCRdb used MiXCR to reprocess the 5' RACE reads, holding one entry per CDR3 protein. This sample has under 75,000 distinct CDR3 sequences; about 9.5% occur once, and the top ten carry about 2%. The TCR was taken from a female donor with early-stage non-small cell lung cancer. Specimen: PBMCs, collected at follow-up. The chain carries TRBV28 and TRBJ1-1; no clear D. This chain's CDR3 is CVSSFRYNEAFF. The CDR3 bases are TGTGTCAGCAGTTTCAGATACAACGAAGCTTTCTTT.